Shown below are 14 T cell receptor beta chains from a single sample sequenced in a study of blood T cell repertoires in COVID-19. The repertoire was sequenced with immunoSEQ multiplex PCR; TCRdb's copy has only in-frame clones and lacks some. The profile shows 150,000 to 200,000 clones, just under 90% of them singletons. Sequencing used peripheral blood. The receptors stem from a man aged 18 to 29 with active or convalescent COVID-19.

The genes are TRBV12-3 or TRBV12-4 and TRBJ1-1; D call uncertain. This CDR3 has 12 residues. Trimming removed 3 bases from V and 1 base from J, with 3 bases in between. The chain's CDR3 is CASSFKNTEAFF. The CDR3, as DNA: TGTGCCAGCAGTTTCAAGAACACTGAAGCTTTCTTT.

This chain joins TRBV4-2 and TRBJ2-1; 8 bases fit TRBD2. This CDR3 region has 13 residues. Germline CDR1 is LGHNA and CDR2 is YNFKEQ. With 11 bases clipped from V and 2 bases from J, the junction kept 5 bases outside the gene matches. In DNA, the CDR3 is TGTGCCGGGAGCGGGGGCCCCTACAATGAGCAGTTCTTC. Amino acid sequence: CAGSGGPYNEQFF.

The chain employs TRBV6-6 and TRBJ1-1; 8 nucleotides match TRBD1. The CDR3 runs to 14 residues. V was clipped by 6 bases and J by 4 bases; unmatched bases: 7. The germline gives CDR1 MNHNY, CDR2 SVGAGI (reference sequence). CDR3 in DNA: TGTGCCAGCAGCTTACAGGGGGTTGGCACTGAAGCTTTCTTT. Encoded protein: CASSLQGVGTEAFF.

V gene TRBV7-2 combines with J gene TRBJ1-5, with D perhaps matching TRBD1 (5 bases). CDR1 and CDR2 (germline): SGHTA, FQGNSA. Trimming removed 5 bases at V and 5 bases at J, with 10 bases between. This CDR3 spans 13 amino acids. The CDR3 DNA follows: TGTGCCAGCAGCACTCGGGGGGATCAGCCCCAGCATTTT. Translated, it gives CASSTRGDQPQHF. The whole variable domain, remainder taken from reference TRBV7-2 and TRBJ1-5, is GAGVSQSPSNKVTEKGKDVELRCDPISGHTALYWYRQSLGQGLEFLIYFQGNSAPDKSGLPSDRFSAERTGGSVSTLTIQRTQQEDSAVYLCASSTRGDQPQHFGDGTRLSIL.

This chain connects TRBV14 to TRBJ2-1, with D possibly matching TRBD1 (6 bases). This CDR3 comprises 15 residues. Trimming pared 4 bases from V and 6 bases from J, leaving 16 bases between. CDR1 SGHDN and CDR2 FVKESK come from the germline V gene. The CDR3 spells CASSLDSPRSNEQFF. CDR3 coding DNA: TGTGCCAGCAGCCTGGACAGCCCGCGGTCCAATGAGCAGTTCTTC.

The chain links TRBV7-9 to TRBJ2-7; 13 positions match TRBD2. CDR3 length: 17 residues. Germline CDR1 SEHNR, CDR2 FQNEAQ (reference sequence). V lost 5 bases to trimming and J lost 2 bases; unmatched junction nucleotides: 9. The DNA for the CDR3 is TGTGCCAGCAGCCAGGGACTAGCGGGGACCTCAACCTACGAGCAGTACTTC. Amino acid sequence: CASSQGLAGTSTYEQYF. Full variable domain (missing parts from reference TRBV7-9 and TRBJ2-7): DTGVSQNPRHKITKRGQNVTFRCDPISEHNRLYWYRQTLGQGPEFLTYFQNEAQLEKSRLLSDRFSAERPKGSFSTLEIQRTEQGDSAMYLCASSQGLAGTSTYEQYFGPGTRLTVT.

This clone was recorded only once. The chain employs TRBV5-1 and TRBJ1-2; D unresolved. The V gene's germline CDR1 is SGHRS and CDR2 YFSETQ. Trimming cost V 0 bases and J 7 bases, with 10 bases left between them. The length of the CDR3 is 13 residues. CDR3 nucleotides: TGCGCCAGCAGCTTGGTGGTGGAGACTGGCTACACCTTC. Translating gives CASSLVVETGYTF.

The rearrangement uses TRBV6-5 and TRBJ1-1; D uncertain. The CDR3 contains 14 residues. Germline V lookup: CDR1 MNHEY, CDR2 SVGAGI. V was clipped by 5 bases and J by 1 base, with 11 bases between them. CDR3 protein: CASSMVAGNTEAFF. The CDR3 DNA is TGTGCCAGCAGTATGGTTGCGGGGAACACTGAAGCTTTCTTT.

The chain has TRBV11-2 and TRBJ2-1; 10 positions match TRBD1. The CDR3 extends over 15 amino acids. The V segment lost 3 bases and the J segment 7 bases; nucleotides outside the gene matches: 6. Germline V CDR1 and CDR2: SGHAT, FQNNGV. The CDR3 nucleotides are TGTGCCAGCAGCTTCACGGGACAGGGGCGGAATGAGCAGTTCTTC. Amino acids: CASSFTGQGRNEQFF.

This sequence joins TRBV5-5 and TRBJ2-7, with 7 bases identical to TRBD1. Germline CDR1 reads SGHKS; CDR2 reads YYEKEE (reference sequence). The V and J ends lost 4 bases and 2 bases, in that order; junction bases with no gene match: 6. There are 14 residues in the CDR3. The CDR3 loop is CASSPGQRTYEQYF. The CDR3, as DNA: TGTGCCAGCAGCCCGGGACAGCGAACCTACGAGCAGTACTTC.

CDR3 in DNA: TGTGCCAGCACTCCTCCTGTAGGCAGGGGGCTTTATGGCTACACCTTC. Residues: CASTPPVGRGLYGYTF. J is TRBJ1-2 and V is TRBV28, with TRBD1 matching 8 bases. Trimming took 7 bases from V and 5 from J; bases not matched to a gene: 15. The CDR3 covers 16 residues. Germline lookup yields CDR1 MDHEN and CDR2 SYDVKM.

The CDR3 DNA sequence: TGCGCCAGCAGCCAGACTAGCGGGAGGCCTGGGGATACGCAGTATTTT. Protein: CASSQTSGRPGDTQYF. The rearrangement links TRBV4-1 to TRBJ2-3; 13 nucleotides line up with TRBD2. Germline CDR1 reads MGHRA; CDR2 reads YSYEKL. The CDR3 consists of 16 residues. Germline trimming cut 3 bases from V and 6 bases from J; bases unmatched to any gene: 6.

The J gene is TRBJ2-1, the V gene TRBV2; D is possibly TRBD2 (5 bases). Germline CDR1 SNHLY, CDR2 FYNNEI. This CDR3 region has 16 residues. V lost 8 bases and J lost 4, with 21 bases in between. CDR3 nucleotides: TGTGCCAGCGCTACGGTGTCGAGCGGTCTTTACAATGAGCAGTTCTTC. Its translation is CASATVSSGLYNEQFF.

This clone was seen a few times. For the CDR3, the DNA is TGCGCCAGCAGCCCCCCTAGGGAGCAGTACGTC. The encoded protein is CASSPPREQYV. The chain links TRBV5-1 to TRBJ2-7, with no clear D. The CDR3 runs to 11 residues. Germline V gene lookup returns CDR1 SGHRS and CDR2 YFSETQ. The V end was cut by 4 bases, the J end by 7 bases, with 9 bases between.